This TCR beta chain was captured by sequencing in a study of T cell responses to AZD1222 COVID-19 vaccine. Whole-study results and caveats: Two doses of AZD1222 preceded a rise in Spike-specific TCR breadth and depth. Repertoire sampling was restricted to post-peak T cell response timepoints. The CD4 TCRs associated with vaccination extended across spike and predominated at 160-218 and 743-854. Only a handful of people who got AZD1222 tested seropositive at baseline.

A note on this clone: Antigen: not known.

V lost 5 bases and J lost 6; bases outside the gene matches: 10. The germline V gene encodes CDR1 MNHEY and CDR2 SMNVEV (reference sequence). This CDR3 comprises 16 residues. Only in-frame clones appear in the TCRdb table, and some are missing; sequencing was by immunoSEQ multiplex PCR. The table records roughly 120,000 clones, about 88% of them present only once. The sample was peripheral blood, taken on day 0 of AZD1222 vaccination. The TCR was taken from an adult in good health. The chain recombines TRBV27 with TRBJ2-1, with 10 bases matching TRBD2. The CDR3 region is CASSPWTSGLPNEQFF. As DNA, the CDR3 is TGTGCCAGCAGTCCTTGGACTAGCGGACTCCCCAATGAGCAGTTCTTC.